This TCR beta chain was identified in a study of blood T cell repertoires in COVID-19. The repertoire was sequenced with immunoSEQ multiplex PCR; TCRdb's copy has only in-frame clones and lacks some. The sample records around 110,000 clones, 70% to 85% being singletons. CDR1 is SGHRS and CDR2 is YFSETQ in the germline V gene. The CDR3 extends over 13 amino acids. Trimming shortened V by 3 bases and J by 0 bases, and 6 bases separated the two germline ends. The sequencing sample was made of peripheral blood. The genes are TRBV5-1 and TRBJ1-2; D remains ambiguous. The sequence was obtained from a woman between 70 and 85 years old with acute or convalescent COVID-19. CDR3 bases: TGCGCCAGCAGCTCAGCGGCTAACTATGGCTACACCTTC. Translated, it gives CASSSAANYGYTF.